The present TCR beta chain was sequenced within a study of cytomegalovirus exposure and HLA in healthy donors. The V and J ends lost 8 bases and 6 bases respectively, with 14 bases between them. The CDR3 consists of 12 residues. Germline lookup yields CDR1 MDHEN and CDR2 SYDVKM. A note on this clone: The antigen is undetermined.

The study ran its PCR with 60 Vbeta and 13 Jbeta primers. The table came from immunoSEQ multiplex PCR; TCRdb's copy has only in-frame clones and leaves some out. The sample has about 190,000 clones; roughly 80% are singletons. Regarding the study as a whole: Across donors, sequencing depth was assumed by presence/absence analyses to be roughly uniform. Clonal expansion, a later analysis showed, was greater in HLA-associated TCR beta chains than in equally common others. TCR beta sequences numbering more than 15,000 were associated with HLA alleles at 0.05 false discovery rate in a later analysis.

Sequenced: PBMCs. The rearrangement uses TRBV28 and TRBJ2-7; D is ambiguous. This sequence originates from a woman aged 25-40 years in good health and CMV-seropositive. This chain's CDR3 is CASLASSREQYF. CDR3 sequence (DNA): TGTGCCAGCTTAGCTAGTTCGCGCGAGCAGTACTTC.